There are many counts of the clone carrying this T cell receptor (beta chain). The data stem from a study of kidney transplant recipient with SARS-CoV-2 infection. TCRdb called the reads again in MiXCR, with one record for every CDR3 protein. Among approximately 250,000 distinct CDR3 sequences, 29% were seen once, and the ten largest hold more than 6.5%. V lost 5 bases and J lost 7, with 18 bases in between. This CDR3 contains 16 residues. This TCR was sampled from a male patient aged 30 to 39 who had COVID-19 and was a kidney transplant recipient. These T cells may partly come from the graft donor. Here the sequenced sample was a blood sample, taken at baseline and on day 111 from a kidney transplant recipient. This chain links TRBV12-3 or TRBV12-4 with TRBJ1-6, with D perhaps matching TRBD1 (6 bases). The CDR3 loop is CASSHRTGTRNSPLHF. Written as DNA, the CDR3 is TGTGCCAGCAGTCACAGGACCGGGACAAGGAATTCACCCCTCCACTTT.